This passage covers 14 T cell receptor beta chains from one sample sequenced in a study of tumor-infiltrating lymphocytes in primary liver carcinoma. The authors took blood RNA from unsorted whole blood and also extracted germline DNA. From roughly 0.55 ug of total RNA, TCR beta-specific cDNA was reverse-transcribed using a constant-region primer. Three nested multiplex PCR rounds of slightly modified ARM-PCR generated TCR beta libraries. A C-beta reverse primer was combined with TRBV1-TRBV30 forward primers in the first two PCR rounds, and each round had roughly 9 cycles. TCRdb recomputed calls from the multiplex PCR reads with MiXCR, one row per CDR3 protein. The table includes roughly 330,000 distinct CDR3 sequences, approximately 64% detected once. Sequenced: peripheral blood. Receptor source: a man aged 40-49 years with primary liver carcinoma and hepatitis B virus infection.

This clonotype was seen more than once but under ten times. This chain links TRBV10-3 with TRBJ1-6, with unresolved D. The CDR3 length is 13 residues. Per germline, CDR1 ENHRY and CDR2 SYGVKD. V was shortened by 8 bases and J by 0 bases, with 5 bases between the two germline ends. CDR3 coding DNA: TGTGCCATCGGAAGCTCCTATAATTCACCCCTCCACTTT. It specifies CAIGSSYNSPLHF.

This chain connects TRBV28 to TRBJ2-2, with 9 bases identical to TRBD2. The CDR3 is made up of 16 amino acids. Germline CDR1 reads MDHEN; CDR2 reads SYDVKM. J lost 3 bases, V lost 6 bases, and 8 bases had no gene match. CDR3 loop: CASSVYSGRYTGELFF. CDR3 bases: TGTGCCAGCAGCGTTTATAGCGGGAGATACACCGGGGAGCTGTTTTTT. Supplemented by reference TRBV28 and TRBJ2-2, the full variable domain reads DVKVTQSSRYLVKRTGEKVFLECVQDMDHENMFWYRQDPGLGLRLIYFSYDVKMKEKGDIPEGYSVSREKKERFSLILESASTNQTSMYLCASSVYSGRYTGELFFGEGSRLTVL.

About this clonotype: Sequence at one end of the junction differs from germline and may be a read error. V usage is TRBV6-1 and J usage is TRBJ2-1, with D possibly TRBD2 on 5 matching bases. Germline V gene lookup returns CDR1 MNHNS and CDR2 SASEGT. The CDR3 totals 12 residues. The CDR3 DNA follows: TGTGCCAGCAGTTTGAGCGGCGATGATCAGTTCTTC. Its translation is CASSLSGDDQFF.

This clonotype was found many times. CDR3 sequence: CASSRTNEQFF. The CDR3 DNA sequence: TGTGCCAGCAGTCGGACAAATGAGCAGTTCTTC. This chain joins TRBV12-3 or TRBV12-4 and TRBJ2-1, with D possibly matching TRBD1 (5 bases). CDR3 length equals 11 residues. V lost 5 bases to trimming and J lost 7 bases, with 6 bases between them.

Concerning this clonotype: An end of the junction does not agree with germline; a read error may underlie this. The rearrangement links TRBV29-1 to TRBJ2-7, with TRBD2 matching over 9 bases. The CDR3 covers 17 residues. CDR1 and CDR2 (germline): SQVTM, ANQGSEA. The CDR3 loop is CSVEDPATSGRTYEQYF. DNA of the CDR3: TGTAGCGTTGAAGATCCCGCCACGAGCGGGAGGACCTACGAGCAGTACTTC.

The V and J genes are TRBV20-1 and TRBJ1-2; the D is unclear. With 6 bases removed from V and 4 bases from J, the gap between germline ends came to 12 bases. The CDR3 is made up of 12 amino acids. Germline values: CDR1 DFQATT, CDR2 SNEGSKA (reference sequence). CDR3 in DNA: TGCAGTGCCCCCCGAGCCACCTATGGCTACACCTTC. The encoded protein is CSAPRATYGYTF.

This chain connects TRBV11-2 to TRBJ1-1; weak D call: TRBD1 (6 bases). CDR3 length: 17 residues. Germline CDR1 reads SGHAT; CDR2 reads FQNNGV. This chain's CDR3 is CVGSLMGTGKLVREAFF. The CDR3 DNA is TGTGTCGGCAGCTTAATGGGTACAGGGAAGCTAGTCCGTGAAGCTTTCTTT.

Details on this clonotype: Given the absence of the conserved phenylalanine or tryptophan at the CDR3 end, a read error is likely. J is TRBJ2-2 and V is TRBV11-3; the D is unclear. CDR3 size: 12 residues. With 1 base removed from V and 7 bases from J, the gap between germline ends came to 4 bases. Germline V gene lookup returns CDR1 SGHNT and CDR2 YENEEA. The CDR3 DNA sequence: TGTGCCAGCAGCTTAGGACACGGGGAGCTGTTTTTA. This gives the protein CASSLGHGELFL.

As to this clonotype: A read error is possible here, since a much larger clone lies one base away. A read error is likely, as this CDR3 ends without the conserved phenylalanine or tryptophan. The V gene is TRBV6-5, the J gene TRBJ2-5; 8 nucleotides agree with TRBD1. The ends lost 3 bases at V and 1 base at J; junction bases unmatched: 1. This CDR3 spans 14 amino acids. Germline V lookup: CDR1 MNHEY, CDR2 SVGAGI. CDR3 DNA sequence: TGTGCCAGCAGTTATGGGACAGGCCAAGAGACCCAGTACTTA. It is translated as CASSYGTGQETQYL.

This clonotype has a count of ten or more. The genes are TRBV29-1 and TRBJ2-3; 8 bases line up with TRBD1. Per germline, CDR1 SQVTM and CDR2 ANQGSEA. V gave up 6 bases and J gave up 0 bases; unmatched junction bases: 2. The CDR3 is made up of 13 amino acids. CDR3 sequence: CSVRTGSTDTQYF. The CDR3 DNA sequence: TGCAGCGTCCGGACAGGGAGCACAGATACGCAGTATTTT.

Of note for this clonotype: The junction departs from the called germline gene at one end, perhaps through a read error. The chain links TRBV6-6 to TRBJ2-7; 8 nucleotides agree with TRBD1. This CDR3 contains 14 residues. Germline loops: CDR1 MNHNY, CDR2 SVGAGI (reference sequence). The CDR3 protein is CARSRTGQGYEQYF. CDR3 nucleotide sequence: TGTGCCCGCAGTAGGACAGGGCAGGGGTATGAGCAGTACTTC.

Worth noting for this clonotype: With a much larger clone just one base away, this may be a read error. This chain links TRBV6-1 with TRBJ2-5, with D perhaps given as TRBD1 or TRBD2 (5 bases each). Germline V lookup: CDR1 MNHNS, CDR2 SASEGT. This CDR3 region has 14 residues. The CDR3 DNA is TGTGTCAGCAGGACCGGGACCACCAAAGAGACCCAGTACTTC. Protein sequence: CVSRTGTTKETQYF.

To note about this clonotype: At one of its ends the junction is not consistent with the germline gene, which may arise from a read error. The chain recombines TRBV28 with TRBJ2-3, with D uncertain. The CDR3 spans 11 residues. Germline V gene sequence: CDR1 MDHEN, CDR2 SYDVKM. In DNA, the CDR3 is TGTGCCGGCAGTCCTAGAGATACGCAGTATTTT. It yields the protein CAGSPRDTQYF.

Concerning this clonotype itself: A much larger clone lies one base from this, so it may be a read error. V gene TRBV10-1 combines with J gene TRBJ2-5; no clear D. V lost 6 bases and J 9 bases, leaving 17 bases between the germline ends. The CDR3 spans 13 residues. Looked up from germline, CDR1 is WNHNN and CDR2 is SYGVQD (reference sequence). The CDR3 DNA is TGCGCCAGCAGCGTGGGAAGATCTGGGCCCCAGTACTTC. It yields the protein CASSVGRSGPQYF.